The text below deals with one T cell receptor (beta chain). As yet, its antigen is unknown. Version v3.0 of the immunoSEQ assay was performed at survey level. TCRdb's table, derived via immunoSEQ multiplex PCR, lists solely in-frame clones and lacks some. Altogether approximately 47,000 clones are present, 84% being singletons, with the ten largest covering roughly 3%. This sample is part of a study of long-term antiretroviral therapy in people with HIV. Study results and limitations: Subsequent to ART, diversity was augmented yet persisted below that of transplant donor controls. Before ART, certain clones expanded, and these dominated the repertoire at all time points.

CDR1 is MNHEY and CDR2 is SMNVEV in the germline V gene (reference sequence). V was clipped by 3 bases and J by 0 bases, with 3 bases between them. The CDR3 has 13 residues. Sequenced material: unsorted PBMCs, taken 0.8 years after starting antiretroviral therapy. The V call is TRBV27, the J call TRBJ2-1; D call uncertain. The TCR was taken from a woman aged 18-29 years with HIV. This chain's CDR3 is CASSLSSYNEQFF. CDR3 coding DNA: TGTGCCAGCAGTTTGAGCTCCTACAATGAGCAGTTCTTC.